The 10 T cell receptor beta chains below all came from one sample that was sequenced in a study of intratumoral heterogeneity in liver cancer. Assay used: immunoSEQ multiplex PCR; TCRdb lists only in-frame clones, some missing. The sample includes fewer than 6,500 clones, over 55% of them seen just once. Each tumour sample represents a distinct, spatially separated region of the hepatocellular carcinoma nodule. The specimen was tumor tissue, collected before any cancer treatment. The receptors were sampled from a woman between 70 and 85 years old with hepatocellular carcinoma.

The V call is TRBV27, the J call TRBJ1-6, with D perhaps matching TRBD1 (6 bases). The CDR3 length is 14 residues. The germline V gene has CDR1 MNHEY and CDR2 SMNVEV (reference sequence). Between the trimmed V and J ends, which lost 6 bases and 6 bases, there was a span of 12 bases. The CDR3 coding sequence is TGTGCCAGCAGCAGAGGACAGATTAATTCACCCCTCCACTTT. It is translated as CASSRGQINSPLHF.

This clone was observed a handful of times. The V call is TRBV27, the J call TRBJ2-2; D assignment may be TRBD1 or TRBD2 (5 bases each). V lost 5 bases, J lost 1 base, and 11 bases lay in between. CDR1 is MNHEY and CDR2 is SMNVEV in the germline V gene (reference sequence). This CDR3 is 15 amino acids long. The CDR3 DNA sequence: TGTGCCAGCAGTCTCGGGACCTTGAACACCGGGGAGCTGTTTTTT. Amino acid sequence: CASSLGTLNTGELFF.

The V gene is TRBV3-1 (or the pseudogene TRBV3-2), the J gene TRBJ1-3; tentative D call: TRBD1 (5 bases). Per the germline V gene, CDR1 is LGHDT and CDR2 is YNNKEL (reference sequence). V gave up 0 bases and J gave up 4 bases, with 7 bases separating them. The CDR3 contains 14 residues. The CDR3 bases are TGTGCCAGCAGCCAAGATGGGGGGGGAAACACCATATATTTT. Translation: CASSQDGGGNTIYF.

The V gene is TRBV19, the J gene TRBJ2-1; D is uncertain. The V end was cut by 0 bases, the J end by 7 bases, with 10 bases between. In germline, CDR1 is LNHDA, CDR2 SQIVND (reference sequence). The CDR3 spans 14 residues. The CDR3 region is CASSIDPRWNEQFF. The CDR3 DNA reads TGTGCCAGTAGTATAGATCCCCGGTGGAATGAGCAGTTCTTC.

This clone was detected only a few times. Here the CDR3 DNA reads TGTGCCAGCAGCGTAGGGGTCAATCAGCCCCAGCATTTT. Amino acids: CASSVGVNQPQHF. The chain joins TRBV9 to TRBJ1-5, with D uncertain. CDR1 is SGDLS, CDR2 YYNGEE, per germline. This CDR3 is 13 amino acids long. V lost 0 bases and J lost 3, with 4 bases in between.

CDR3: CASSLDPSVNSPLHF. The CDR3 DNA follows: TGCGCCAGCAGCTTGGACCCCAGTGTGAATTCACCCCTCCACTTT. This chain connects TRBV5-1 to TRBJ1-6; no reliable D call. Deletions cut 0 bases from V and 7 bases from J, with 11 bases between. The CDR3 runs 15 residues. Germline V lookup: CDR1 SGHRS, CDR2 YFSETQ.

By share, this clone counts as medium-sized (0.01 to 0.1%). V and J are TRBV7-9 and TRBJ2-2; the D is unclear. Germline V gene lookup returns CDR1 SEHNR and CDR2 FQNEAQ (reference sequence). The CDR3 is 17 residues long. Trimming took 1 base from V and 4 from J, leaving 16 bases between them. CDR3 nucleotides: TGTGCCAGCAGCTTAGAAGGTTCCGCGGAGCGCACCGGGGAGCTGTTTTTT. Protein: CASSLEGSAERTGELFF.

The chain combines TRBV5-1 with TRBJ2-1, with D uncertain. The CDR3 length is 13 residues. Per germline, CDR1 SGHRS and CDR2 YFSETQ. V gave up 4 bases and J gave up 3 bases, with 8 bases separating them. CDR3 sequence reads: CASSRTDYNEQFF. CDR3 nucleotide sequence: TGCGCCAGCAGCCGGACCGACTACAATGAGCAGTTCTTC.

V usage is TRBV5-1 and J usage is TRBJ2-7; the D is unclear. The CDR3 covers 15 residues. V lost 0 bases and J 0 bases, leaving 10 bases between the germline ends. Germline-derived CDR1 and CDR2 are SGHRS and YFSETQ. This chain's CDR3 is CASSLEDPPSYEQYF. CDR3 in DNA: TGCGCCAGCAGCTTGGAGGACCCTCCCTCCTACGAGCAGTACTTC.

This clone was seen a handful of times. The chain carries TRBV11-2 and TRBJ2-7; tentatively, D is TRBD1 (8 bases). CDR1 SGHAT and CDR2 FQNNGV come from the germline V gene. This CDR3 spans 16 amino acids. The ends were cut back, 0 bases at V and 5 bases at J, with 17 bases in the middle. CDR3: CASSLDPDREGDEQYF. The CDR3 bases are TGTGCCAGCAGCTTAGATCCGGACAGGGAGGGGGACGAGCAGTACTTC.